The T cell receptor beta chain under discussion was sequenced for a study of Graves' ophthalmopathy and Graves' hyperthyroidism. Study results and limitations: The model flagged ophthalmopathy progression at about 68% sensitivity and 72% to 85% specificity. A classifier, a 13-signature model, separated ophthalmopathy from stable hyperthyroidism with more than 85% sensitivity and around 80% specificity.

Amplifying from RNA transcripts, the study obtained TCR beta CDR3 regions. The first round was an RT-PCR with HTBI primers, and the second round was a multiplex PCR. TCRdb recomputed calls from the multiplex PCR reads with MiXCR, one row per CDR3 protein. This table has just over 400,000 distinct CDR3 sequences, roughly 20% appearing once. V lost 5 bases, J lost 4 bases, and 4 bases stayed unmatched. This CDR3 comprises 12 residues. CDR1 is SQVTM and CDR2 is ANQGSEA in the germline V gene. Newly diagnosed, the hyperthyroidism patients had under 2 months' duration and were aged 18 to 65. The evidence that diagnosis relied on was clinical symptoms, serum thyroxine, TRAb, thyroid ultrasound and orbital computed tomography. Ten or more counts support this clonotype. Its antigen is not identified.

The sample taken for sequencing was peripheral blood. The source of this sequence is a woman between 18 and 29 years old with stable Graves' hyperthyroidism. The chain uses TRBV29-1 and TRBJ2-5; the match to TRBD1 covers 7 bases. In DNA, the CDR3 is TGCAGCGTTACCCACAGGGGAGAGACCCAGTACTTC. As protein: CSVTHRGETQYF.